Listed here are 22 T cell receptor beta chains from one sample, sequenced in a study of pediatric ulcerative colitis. TCRdb's copy holds only in-frame clones and misses some; the assay was immunoSEQ multiplex PCR. The sample holds about 35,000 clones; around 80% are singletons and the top ten take approximately 1.1%. During colonoscopy, one to two rectal pinch biopsies were collected. The sample comprised gut tissue. All receptors derive from a boy between 5 and 17 years old with mild ulcerative colitis.

The genes are TRBV2 and TRBJ2-7; 9 bases align to TRBD2. Trimming removed 5 bases from V and 2 bases from J; junction bases left unmatched: 7. CDR1 is SNHLY, CDR2 FYNNEI, per germline. The CDR3 is 15 residues long. Here the CDR3 reads CASSTAGLAPYEQYF. The CDR3 nucleotides read TGTGCCAGCAGTACGGCGGGACTAGCCCCCTACGAGCAGTACTTC. The entire variable domain, with the rest obtained from reference TRBV2 and TRBJ2-7, is as follows: EPEVTQTPSHQVTQMGQEVILRCVPISNHLYFYWYRQILGQKVEFLVSFYNNEISEKSEIFDDQFSVERPDGSNFTLKIRSTKLEDSAMYFCASSTAGLAPYEQYFGPGTRLTVT.

This clone showed up just a few times. The rearrangement uses TRBV4-1 and TRBJ1-1; D gene uncertain. The V gene lost 0 bases and the J gene lost 4 bases, with 9 bases spanning the gap. Germline CDR1 reads MGHRA; CDR2 reads YSYEKL. The CDR3 sequence is 14 residues long. This chain's CDR3 is CASSQDWGSTEAFF. The CDR3 region has the DNA TGCGCCAGCAGCCAAGATTGGGGTAGCACTGAAGCTTTCTTT.

This clone was observed a handful of times. The V and J genes are TRBV19 and TRBJ1-2; D gene unclear. CDR1 is LNHDA, CDR2 SQIVND, per germline (reference sequence). There are 14 residues in the CDR3. V dropped 3 bases and J dropped 2 bases, with 10 bases sitting between them. CDR3 in DNA: TGTGCCAGTAGTATCGGCACGGAGAACTATGGCTACACCTTC. Protein sequence: CASSIGTENYGYTF. The whole variable domain, filled in from reference TRBV19 and TRBJ1-2, reads DGGITQSPKYLFRKEGQNVTLSCEQNLNHDAMYWYRQDPGQGLRLIYYSQIVNDFQKGDIAEGYSVSREKKESFPLTVTSAQKNPTAFYLCASSIGTENYGYTFGSGTRLTVV.

This chain connects TRBV11-2 to TRBJ2-3; D gene ambiguous. From germline, CDR1 is SGHAT and CDR2 FQNNGV. The V gene lost 2 bases and the J gene lost 0 bases, with 9 bases spanning the gap. The CDR3 length is 15 residues. CDR3 protein: CASSLILGSTDTQYF. The CDR3 nucleotides read TGTGCCAGCAGCTTAATTTTAGGGAGCACAGATACGCAGTATTTT.

The chain links TRBV2 to TRBJ1-1; D unresolved. V was shortened by 0 bases and J by 4 bases, with 9 bases between the two germline ends. CDR3 length: 14 amino acids. Looked up from germline, CDR1 is SNHLY and CDR2 is FYNNEI. CDR3 region: CASSEAGLITEAFF. CDR3 bases: TGTGCCAGCAGTGAAGCCGGACTGATCACTGAAGCTTTCTTT.

This chain uses TRBV5-1 with TRBJ2-1; a weak D match, TRBD2 (6 bases). This CDR3 is 16 amino acids long. Germline CDR1 reads SGHRS; CDR2 reads YFSETQ. V was cut by 3 bases and J by 9 bases, with 22 bases left in between. Written as DNA, the CDR3 is TGCGCCAGCAGCTCCAACCCCGGGACTGCGGTTGGTGAGCAGTTCTTC. Its protein product is CASSSNPGTAVGEQFF.

V is TRBV10-3 and J is TRBJ1-2, with D possibly being TRBD1 (6 bases). Germline V gives CDR1 ENHRY, CDR2 SYGVKD. Trimming shortened V by 2 bases and J by 4 bases, and 8 bases separated the two germline ends. The CDR3 extends over 13 amino acids. This CDR3 reads CAISETGRYGYTF. CDR3 nucleotides: TGTGCCATCAGTGAGACAGGGCGCTATGGCTACACCTTC.

CDR3: CASSHLSGGEETQYF. The CDR3 nucleotides are TGCGCCAGCAGCCACCTTAGCGGGGGGGAGGAGACCCAGTACTTC. The J gene is TRBJ2-5, the V gene TRBV4-1; 11 bases map to TRBD2. Germline CDR1 is MGHRA and CDR2 is YSYEKL. V was clipped by 3 bases and J by 5 bases; unmatched bases: 5. The length of the CDR3 is 15 residues.

J is TRBJ1-2 and V is TRBV15, with a possible D match to TRBD1 (5 bases). The CDR3 runs to 15 residues. In germline, CDR1 is LNHNV, CDR2 YYDKDF (reference sequence). Trimming pared 0 bases from V and 4 bases from J, leaving 12 bases between. The chain's CDR3 is CATSRDPGVSYGYTF. CDR3 coding DNA: TGTGCCACCAGCAGAGATCCGGGGGTAAGCTATGGCTACACCTTC.

This chain links TRBV5-1 with TRBJ2-2, with 7 positions matching TRBD2. Germline V gene data show CDR1 as SGHRS and CDR2 as YFSETQ. V was pared by 4 bases and J by 7 bases, with 10 bases of the junction left unmatched. The CDR3 sequence is 15 residues long. Here the CDR3 DNA reads TGCGCCAGCAGCCCACCCTTACTAGCGAGCGGGGAGCTGTTTTTT. It translates to CASSPPLLASGELFF. Full variable domain (rest looked up from reference TRBV5-1 and TRBJ2-2): KAGVTQTPRYLIKTRGQQVTLSCSPISGHRSVSWYQQTPGQGLQFLFEYFSETQRNKGNFPGRFSGRQFSNSRSEMNVSTLELGDSALYLCASSPPLLASGELFFGEGSRLTVL.

The rearrangement uses TRBV5-1 and TRBJ1-4; tentatively, D is TRBD1 (6 bases). The CDR3 is 14 amino acids. Germline V gene lookup returns CDR1 SGHRS and CDR2 YFSETQ. Trimming left V 5 bases short and J 8 bases short, with 16 bases between. The CDR3 loop reads CASSRNQGKEKLFF. The DNA for the CDR3 is TGCGCCAGCAGTCGAAATCAGGGGAAGGAAAAACTGTTTTTT.

This chain links TRBV30 with TRBJ1-5; maybe TRBD1 (5 bases). Per the germline V gene, CDR1 is GTSNPN and CDR2 is SVGIG (reference sequence). Between the trimmed V and J ends, which lost 5 bases and 1 base, there was a span of 9 bases. The length of the CDR3 is 13 residues. The CDR3 is CAWGRDSNQPQHF. Written as DNA, the CDR3 is TGTGCCTGGGGACGGGACAGCAATCAGCCCCAGCATTTT.

The rearrangement joins TRBV19 to TRBJ2-7; a possible D gene is TRBD1 (5 bases). Trimming shortened V by 6 bases and J by 4 bases, and 16 bases separated the two germline ends. Germline assignment: CDR1 LNHDA and CDR2 SQIVND (reference sequence). The CDR3 has 14 residues. The CDR3 DNA follows: TGTGCCAGTAGCCCCGTGTGGGGCGGATACGAGCAGTACTTC. It encodes CASSPVWGGYEQYF.

V is TRBV21-1 and J is TRBJ1-1; the table's D call of TRBD1 was not tested on the DNA. TRBV21-1 has pseudogene status. This CDR3 is built from 19 residues. CDR3 bases: TGTGCCAGCCAGGGGGCAGGGGCGGAGGGTTGTGTTGCGAACACTGAAGCTTTCTTT. It encodes CASQGAGAEGCVANTEAFF.

There are a few counts of this clone. This rearrangement joins TRBV7-9 to TRBJ1-6; D remains unclear. The CDR3 length is 13 residues. Germline V gene data show CDR1 as SEHNR and CDR2 as FQNEAQ (reference sequence). Trimming shortened V by 6 bases and J by 9 bases, and 12 bases separated the two germline ends. This CDR3 is CASSTSWASPLHF. The CDR3, as DNA: TGTGCCAGCAGTACCTCGTGGGCTTCACCCCTCCACTTT. Full variable domain (rest looked up from reference TRBV7-9 and TRBJ1-6): DTGVSQNPRHKITKRGQNVTFRCDPISEHNRLYWYRQTLGQGPEFLTYFQNEAQLEKSRLLSDRFSAERPKGSFSTLEIQRTEQGDSAMYLCASSTSWASPLHFGNGTRLTVT.

The chain combines TRBV4-1 with TRBJ1-5, with D unresolved. Trimming stripped 0 bases from V and 4 bases from J, with 7 bases between. CDR3 length: 14 residues. CDR1 and CDR2 from the germline V gene are MGHRA and YSYEKL. The CDR3 reads CASSQDVPNQPQHF. For the CDR3, the DNA is TGCGCCAGCAGCCAAGATGTTCCAAATCAGCCCCAGCATTTT.

The J gene is TRBJ2-3, the V gene TRBV5-1; TRBD1 matches 7 bases. This CDR3 is 17 amino acids long. V lost 6 bases to trimming and J lost 1 base; unmatched junction nucleotides: 14. The germline V gene encodes CDR1 SGHRS and CDR2 YFSETQ. CDR3 nucleotides: TGCGCCAGCACCACGGACAGGCCAAGCTTTCGCACAGATACGCAGTATTTT. This codes for CASTTDRPSFRTDTQYF.

The chain couples TRBV7-9 to TRBJ2-1, with TRBD2 matching 7 bases. Germline CDR1 SEHNR, CDR2 FQNEAQ (reference sequence). This CDR3 is 16 amino acids long. Losses at the gene ends were 6 bases for V and 2 bases for J; bases not matched to a gene: 10. CDR3 sequence reads: CASSVRGGIPYNEQFF. As DNA, the CDR3 is TGTGCCAGCAGTGTACGCGGGGGTATACCCTACAATGAGCAGTTCTTC.

The chain is built from TRBV6-5 and TRBJ2-7, with TRBD2 matching over 7 bases. The CDR3 sequence is 14 residues long. After removal of 5 bases from V and 2 bases from J, the junction contained 6 bases not matched to a gene. CDR1 and CDR2 (germline): MNHEY, SVGAGI. The CDR3 coding sequence is TGTGCCAGCAGTCTACCGGGACTAACCTACGAGCAGTACTTC. The encoded protein is CASSLPGLTYEQYF.

The chain couples TRBV5-1 to TRBJ2-3; 9 bases agree with TRBD1. The CDR3 runs to 14 residues. Germline lookup yields CDR1 SGHRS and CDR2 YFSETQ. Trimming removed 7 bases from V and 1 base from J; junction bases left unmatched: 4. The CDR3: CASSRQGGTDTQYF. DNA of the CDR3: TGCGCCAGCTCTAGACAGGGGGGCACAGATACGCAGTATTTT.

This clone rates as medium-sized (0.01 to 0.1%). This chain links TRBV2 with TRBJ1-5, with D hard to call. Trimming left V 6 bases short and J 6 bases short, with 18 bases between. Germline V lookup: CDR1 SNHLY, CDR2 FYNNEI. There are 15 residues in the CDR3. The CDR3 nucleotides read TGTGCCAGCAGGCCCATAGGCTCCAGCGTTCAGCCCCAGCATTTT. Translating it yields CASRPIGSSVQPQHF.

The rearrangement joins TRBV13 to TRBJ2-7; possible D gene TRBD1, 5 bases. V lost 5 bases and J lost 0, with 11 bases in between. The CDR3 length is 14 residues. Germline lookup yields CDR1 PRHDT and CDR2 FYEKMQ (reference sequence). Here the CDR3 DNA reads TGTGCCAGCAGCGCAATCACAGGCTCCTACGAGCAGTACTTC. Protein product: CASSAITGSYEQYF. Complete variable domain (other parts from reference TRBV13 and TRBJ2-7): AAGVIQSPRHLIKEKRETATLKCYPIPRHDTVYWYQQGPGQDPQFLISFYEKMQSDKGSIPDRFSAQQFSDYHSELNMSSLELGDSALYFCASSAITGSYEQYFGPGTRLTVT.